This T cell receptor (beta chain) was retrieved from a study of blood T cells in healthy people across ages. Donation came from healthy Caucasian individuals in Russia who were aged about 6 to 100. A J-beta primer mix and a sample-barcoded 5' primer were used in a second PCR of about 7 to 12 cycles. Each cDNA was tagged by a template-switch adaptor containing 12 random nucleotides. TCRdb called the 5' RACE reads again in MiXCR, with one record for every CDR3 protein. The table lists approximately 850,000 distinct CDR3 sequences, roughly 50% of them singletons, with 22% in the top ten. The CDR3 consists of 13 residues. Trimming at V came to 5 bases and at J to 4 bases, leaving 5 bases not matched to a gene. CDR1 GTSNPN and CDR2 SVGIG come from the germline V gene (reference sequence).

The sample taken for sequencing was blood. The clonotype comes from a man younger than 40 in good health. The chain couples TRBV30 to TRBJ2-1; 7 bases line up with TRBD2. This CDR3 is CAWGWEGYNEQFF. CDR3 DNA sequence: TGTGCCTGGGGGTGGGAGGGTTACAATGAGCAGTTCTTC.